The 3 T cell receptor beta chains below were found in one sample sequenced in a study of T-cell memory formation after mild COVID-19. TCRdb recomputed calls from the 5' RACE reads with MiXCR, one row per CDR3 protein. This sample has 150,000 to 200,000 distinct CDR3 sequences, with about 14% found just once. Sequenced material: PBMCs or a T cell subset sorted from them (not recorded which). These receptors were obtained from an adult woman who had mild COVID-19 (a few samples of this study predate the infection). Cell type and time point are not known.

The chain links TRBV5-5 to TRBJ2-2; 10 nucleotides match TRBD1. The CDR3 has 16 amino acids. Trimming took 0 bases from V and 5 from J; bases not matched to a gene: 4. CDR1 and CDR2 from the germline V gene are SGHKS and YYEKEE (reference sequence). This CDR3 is CASSLGDRGRTGELFF. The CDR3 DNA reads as TGTGCCAGCAGCTTGGGTGACAGGGGGCGAACCGGGGAGCTGTTTTTT.

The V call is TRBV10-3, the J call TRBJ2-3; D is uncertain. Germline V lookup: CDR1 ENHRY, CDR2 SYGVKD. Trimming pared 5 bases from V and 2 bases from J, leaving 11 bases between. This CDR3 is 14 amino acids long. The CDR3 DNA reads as TGTGCCATCAGTCTTACTGGGATCACAGATACGCAGTATTTT. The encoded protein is CAISLTGITDTQYF.

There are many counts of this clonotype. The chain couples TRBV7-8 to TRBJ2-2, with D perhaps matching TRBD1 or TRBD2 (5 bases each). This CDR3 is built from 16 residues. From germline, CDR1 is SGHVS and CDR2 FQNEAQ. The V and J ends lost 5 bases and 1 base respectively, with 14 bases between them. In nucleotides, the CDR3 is TGTGCCAGCAGCCCACCGGGACGGAAGAACACCGGGGAGCTGTTTTTT. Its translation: CASSPPGRKNTGELFF. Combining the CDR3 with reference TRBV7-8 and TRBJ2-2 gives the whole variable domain GAGVSQSPRYKVAKRGQDVALRCDPISGHVSLFWYQQALGQGPEFLTYFQNEAQLDKSGLPSDRFFAERPEGSVSTLKIQRTQQEDSAVYLCASSPPGRKNTGELFFGEGSRLTVL.